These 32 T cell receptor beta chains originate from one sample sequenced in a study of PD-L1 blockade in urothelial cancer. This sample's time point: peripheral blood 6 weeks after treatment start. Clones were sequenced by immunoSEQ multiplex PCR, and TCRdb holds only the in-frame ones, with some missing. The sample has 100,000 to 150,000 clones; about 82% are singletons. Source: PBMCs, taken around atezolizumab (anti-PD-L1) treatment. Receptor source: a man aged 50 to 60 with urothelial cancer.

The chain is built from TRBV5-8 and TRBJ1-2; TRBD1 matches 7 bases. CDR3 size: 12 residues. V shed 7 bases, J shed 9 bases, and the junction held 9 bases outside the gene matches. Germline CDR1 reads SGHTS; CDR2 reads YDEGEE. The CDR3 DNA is TGTGCCAGCTCTAGACAGGGAAGAAGCTACACCTTC. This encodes CASSRQGRSYTF.

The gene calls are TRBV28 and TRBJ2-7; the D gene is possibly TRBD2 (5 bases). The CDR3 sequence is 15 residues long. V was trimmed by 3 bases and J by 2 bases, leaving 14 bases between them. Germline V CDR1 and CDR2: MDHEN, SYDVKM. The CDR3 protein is CASSFTNRRAYEQYF. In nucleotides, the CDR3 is TGTGCCAGCAGTTTCACGAATAGGCGGGCCTACGAGCAGTACTTC.

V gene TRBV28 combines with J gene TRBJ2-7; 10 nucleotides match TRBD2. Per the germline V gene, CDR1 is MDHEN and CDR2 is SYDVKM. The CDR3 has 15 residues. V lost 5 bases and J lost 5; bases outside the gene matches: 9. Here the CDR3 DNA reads TGTGCCAGCAGTCGGGCTAGCGGGAGTTACAACGAGCAGTACTTC. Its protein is CASSRASGSYNEQYF.

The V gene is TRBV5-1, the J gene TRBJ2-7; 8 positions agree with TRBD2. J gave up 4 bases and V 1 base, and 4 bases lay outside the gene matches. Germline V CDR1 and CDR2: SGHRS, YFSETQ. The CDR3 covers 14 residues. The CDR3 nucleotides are TGCGCCAGCAGCTTGCAGCGGGAGAATTACGAGCAGTACTTC. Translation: CASSLQRENYEQYF. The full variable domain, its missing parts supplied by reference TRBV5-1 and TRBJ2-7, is KAGVTQTPRYLIKTRGQQVTLSCSPISGHRSVSWYQQTPGQGLQFLFEYFSETQRNKGNFPGRFSGRQFSNSRSEMNVSTLELGDSALYLCASSLQRENYEQYFGPGTRLTVT.

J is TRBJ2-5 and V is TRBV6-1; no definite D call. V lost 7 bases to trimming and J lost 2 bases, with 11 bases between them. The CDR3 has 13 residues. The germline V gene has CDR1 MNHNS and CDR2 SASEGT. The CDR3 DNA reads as TGTGCCAGCACTCGCTACCAACAAGAGACCCAGTACTTC. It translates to CASTRYQQETQYF.

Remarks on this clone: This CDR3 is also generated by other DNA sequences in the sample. This chain's CDR3 is CASSLVGSSYEQYF. The CDR3 nucleotides are TGTGCCAGCAGCTTAGTAGGGAGTAGCTACGAGCAGTACTTC. The chain links TRBV7-9 to TRBJ2-7; the D gene is possibly TRBD2 (5 bases). This CDR3 has 14 residues. In germline, CDR1 is SEHNR, CDR2 FQNEAQ (reference sequence). The V and J ends lost 1 base and 3 bases respectively, with 10 bases between them.

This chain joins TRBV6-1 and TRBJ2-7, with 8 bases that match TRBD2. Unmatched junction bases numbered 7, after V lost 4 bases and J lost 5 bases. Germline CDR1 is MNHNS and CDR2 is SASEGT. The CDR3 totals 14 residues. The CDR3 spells CASSGQRGGHEQYF. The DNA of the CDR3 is TGTGCCAGCAGTGGACAACGGGGGGGGCACGAGCAGTACTTC.

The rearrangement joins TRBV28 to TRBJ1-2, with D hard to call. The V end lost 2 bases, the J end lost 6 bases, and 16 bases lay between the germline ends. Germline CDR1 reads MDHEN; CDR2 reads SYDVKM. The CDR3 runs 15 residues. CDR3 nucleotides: TGTGCCAGCAGTTTAACCCCAGGTGCCCGAAATGGCTACACCTTC. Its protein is CASSLTPGARNGYTF.

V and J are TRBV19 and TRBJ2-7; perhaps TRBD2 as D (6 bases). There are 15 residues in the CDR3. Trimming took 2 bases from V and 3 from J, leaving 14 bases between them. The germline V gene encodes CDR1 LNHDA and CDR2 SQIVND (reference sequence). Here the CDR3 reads CASSISGTQIYEQYF. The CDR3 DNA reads TGTGCCAGTAGTATAAGTGGGACTCAGATCTACGAGCAGTACTTC.

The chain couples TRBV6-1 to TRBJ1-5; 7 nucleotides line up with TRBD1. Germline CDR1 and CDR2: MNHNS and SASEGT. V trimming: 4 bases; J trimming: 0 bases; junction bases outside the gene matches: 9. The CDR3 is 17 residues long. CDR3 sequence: CASSVRGQGLSNQPQHF. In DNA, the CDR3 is TGTGCCAGCAGTGTTAGGGGGCAGGGACTTAGCAATCAGCCCCAGCATTTT.

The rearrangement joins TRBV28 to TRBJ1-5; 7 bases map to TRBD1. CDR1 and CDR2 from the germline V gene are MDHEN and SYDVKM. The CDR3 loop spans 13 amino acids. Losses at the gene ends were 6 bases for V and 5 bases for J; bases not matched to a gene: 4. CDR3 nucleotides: TGTGCCAGCAGGCTGACAGGGTATCAGCCCCAGCATTTT. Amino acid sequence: CASRLTGYQPQHF.

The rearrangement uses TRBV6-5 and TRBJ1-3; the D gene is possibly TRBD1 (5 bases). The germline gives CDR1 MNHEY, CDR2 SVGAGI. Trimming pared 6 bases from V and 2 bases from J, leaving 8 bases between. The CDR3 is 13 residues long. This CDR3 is CASRPGPGNTIYF. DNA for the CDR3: TGTGCCAGCAGACCAGGGCCTGGAAACACCATATATTTT.

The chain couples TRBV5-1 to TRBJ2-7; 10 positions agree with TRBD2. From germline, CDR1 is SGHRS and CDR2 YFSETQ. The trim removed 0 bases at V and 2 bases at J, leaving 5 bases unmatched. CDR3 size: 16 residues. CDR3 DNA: TGCGCCAGCAGCTTGGCGGGTGGGACTAGCGCCTACGAGCAGTACTTC. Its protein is CASSLAGGTSAYEQYF.

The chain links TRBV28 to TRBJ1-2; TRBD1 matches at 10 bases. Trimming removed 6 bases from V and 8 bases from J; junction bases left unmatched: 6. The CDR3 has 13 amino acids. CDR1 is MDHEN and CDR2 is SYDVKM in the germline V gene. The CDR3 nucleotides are TGTGCCAGCAGCCCCGGACAGGGGGGAGGCTACACCTTC. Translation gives CASSPGQGGGYTF.

CDR3 in DNA: TGCAGTGCTACAGACAGGGGGGAGCAGTACTTC. The encoded protein is CSATDRGEQYF. The V gene is TRBV20-1, the J gene TRBJ2-7, with 9 bases lining up with TRBD1. J gave up 7 bases and V 4 bases, and 2 bases lay outside the gene matches. The CDR3 sequence is 11 residues long. Germline CDR1 is DFQATT and CDR2 is SNEGSKA (reference sequence).

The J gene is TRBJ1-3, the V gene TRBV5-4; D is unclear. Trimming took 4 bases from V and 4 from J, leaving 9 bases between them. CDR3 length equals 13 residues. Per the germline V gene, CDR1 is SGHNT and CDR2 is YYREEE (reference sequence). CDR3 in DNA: TGTGCCAGCAGCATCACCGGGGGAAACACCATATATTTT. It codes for CASSITGGNTIYF.

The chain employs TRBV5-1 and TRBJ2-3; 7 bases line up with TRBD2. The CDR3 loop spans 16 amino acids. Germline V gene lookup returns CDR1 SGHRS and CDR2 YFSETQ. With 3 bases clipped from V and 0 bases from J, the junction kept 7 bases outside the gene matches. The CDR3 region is CASSWDGRTSTDTQYF. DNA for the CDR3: TGCGCCAGCAGCTGGGACGGGAGGACTAGCACAGATACGCAGTATTTT.

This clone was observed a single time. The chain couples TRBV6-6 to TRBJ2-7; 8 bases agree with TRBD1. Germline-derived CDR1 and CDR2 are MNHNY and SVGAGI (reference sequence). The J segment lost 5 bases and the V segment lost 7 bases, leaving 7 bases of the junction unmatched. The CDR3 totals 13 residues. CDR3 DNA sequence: TGTGCCAGCAAGGTTGCAGGGGGCAACGAGCAGTACTTC. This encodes CASKVAGGNEQYF.

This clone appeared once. The CDR3 here is CASSIGRSYEQYF. Written as DNA, the CDR3 is TGTGCCAGTAGTATAGGCAGATCCTACGAGCAGTACTTC. The chain recombines TRBV19 with TRBJ2-7; D ambiguous. Germline V gene data show CDR1 as LNHDA and CDR2 as SQIVND (reference sequence). Trimming shortened V by 1 base and J by 1 base, and 5 bases separated the two germline ends. The CDR3 is 13 amino acids. The full variable domain, its missing parts supplied by reference TRBV19 and TRBJ2-7, is DGGITQSPKYLFRKEGQNVTLSCEQNLNHDAMYWYRQDPGQGLRLIYYSQIVNDFQKGDIAEGYSVSREKKESFPLTVTSAQKNPTAFYLCASSIGRSYEQYFGPGTRLTVT.

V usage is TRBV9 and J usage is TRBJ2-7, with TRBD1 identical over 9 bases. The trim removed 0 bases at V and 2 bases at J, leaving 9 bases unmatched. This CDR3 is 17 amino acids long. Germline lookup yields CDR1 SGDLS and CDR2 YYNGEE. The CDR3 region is CASSVGPPGQGTYEQYF. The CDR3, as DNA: TGTGCCAGCAGCGTAGGCCCTCCGGGACAGGGAACCTACGAGCAGTACTTC.

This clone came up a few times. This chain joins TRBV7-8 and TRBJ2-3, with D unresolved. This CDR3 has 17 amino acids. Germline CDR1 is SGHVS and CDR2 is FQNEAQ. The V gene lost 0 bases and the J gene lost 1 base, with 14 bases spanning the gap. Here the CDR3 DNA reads TGTGCCAGCAGCTTAGCGCGACTCCGGGTGGGCACAGATACGCAGTATTTT. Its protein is CASSLARLRVGTDTQYF.

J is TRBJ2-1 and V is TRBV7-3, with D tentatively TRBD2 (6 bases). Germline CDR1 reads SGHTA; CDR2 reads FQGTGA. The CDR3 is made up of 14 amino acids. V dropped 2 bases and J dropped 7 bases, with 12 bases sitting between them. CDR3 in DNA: TGTGCCAGCAGCTTAGACGGGAGCAGAAATGAGCAGTTCTTC. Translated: CASSLDGSRNEQFF.

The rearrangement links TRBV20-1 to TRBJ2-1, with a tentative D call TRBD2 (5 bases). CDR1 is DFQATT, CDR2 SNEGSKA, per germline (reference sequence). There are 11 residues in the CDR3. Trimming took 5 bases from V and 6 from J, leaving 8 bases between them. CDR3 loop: CSAGSFNEQFF. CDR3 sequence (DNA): TGCAGTGCTGGGAGTTTCAATGAGCAGTTCTTC.

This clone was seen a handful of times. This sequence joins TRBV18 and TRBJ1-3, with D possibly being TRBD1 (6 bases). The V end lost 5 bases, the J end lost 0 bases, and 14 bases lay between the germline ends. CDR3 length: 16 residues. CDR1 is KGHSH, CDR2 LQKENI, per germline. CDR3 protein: CASSASGVPSGNTIYF. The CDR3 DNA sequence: TGTGCCAGCTCAGCATCAGGGGTCCCCTCTGGAAACACCATATATTTT.

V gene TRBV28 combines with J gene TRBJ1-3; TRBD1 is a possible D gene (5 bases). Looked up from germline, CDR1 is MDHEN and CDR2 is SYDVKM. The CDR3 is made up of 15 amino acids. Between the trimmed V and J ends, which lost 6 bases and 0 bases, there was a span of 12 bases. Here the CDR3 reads CASRAGLSSGNTIYF. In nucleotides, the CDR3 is TGTGCCAGCAGGGCGGGACTGAGCTCTGGAAACACCATATATTTT.

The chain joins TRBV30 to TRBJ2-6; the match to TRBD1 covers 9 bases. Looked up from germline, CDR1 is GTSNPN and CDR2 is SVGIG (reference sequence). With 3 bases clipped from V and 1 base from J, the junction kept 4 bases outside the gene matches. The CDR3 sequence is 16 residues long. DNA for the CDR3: TGTGCCTGGAGGAGGACAGGGGTGTCTGGGGCCAACGTCCTGACTTTC. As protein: CAWRRTGVSGANVLTF.

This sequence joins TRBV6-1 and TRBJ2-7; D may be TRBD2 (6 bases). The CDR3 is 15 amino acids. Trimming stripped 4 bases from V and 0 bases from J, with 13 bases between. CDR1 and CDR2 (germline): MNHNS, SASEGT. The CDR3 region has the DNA TGTGCCAGCAGTGGTCGTGCGGGGAGCTCCTACGAGCAGTACTTC. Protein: CASSGRAGSSYEQYF.

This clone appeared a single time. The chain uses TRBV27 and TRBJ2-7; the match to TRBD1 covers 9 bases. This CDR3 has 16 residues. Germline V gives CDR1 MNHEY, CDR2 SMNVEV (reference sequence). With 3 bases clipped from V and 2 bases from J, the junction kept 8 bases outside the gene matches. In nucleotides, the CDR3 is TGTGCCAGCAGTTTTTCGGCACAGGGGGCGACCTACGAGCAGTACTTC. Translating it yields CASSFSAQGATYEQYF.

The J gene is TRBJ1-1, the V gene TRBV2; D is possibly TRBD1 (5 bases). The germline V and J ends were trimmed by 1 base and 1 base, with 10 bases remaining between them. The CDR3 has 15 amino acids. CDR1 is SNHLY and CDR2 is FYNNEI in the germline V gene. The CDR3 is CASSEEGTGNTEAFF. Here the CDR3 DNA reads TGTGCCAGCAGTGAAGAGGGGACTGGGAACACTGAAGCTTTCTTT.

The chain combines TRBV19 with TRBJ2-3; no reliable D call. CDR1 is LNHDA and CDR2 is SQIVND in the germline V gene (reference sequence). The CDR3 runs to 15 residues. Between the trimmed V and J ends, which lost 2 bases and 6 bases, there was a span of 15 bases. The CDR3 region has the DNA TGTGCCAGTAGTATATTGGTATCCTACGGGGATACGCAGTATTTT. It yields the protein CASSILVSYGDTQYF.

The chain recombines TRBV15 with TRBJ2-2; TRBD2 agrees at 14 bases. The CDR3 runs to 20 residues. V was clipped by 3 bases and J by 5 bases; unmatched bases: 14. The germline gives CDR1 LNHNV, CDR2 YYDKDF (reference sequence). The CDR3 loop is CATSRGGLAGVFDGTGELFF. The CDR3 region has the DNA TGTGCCACCAGCAGGGGGGGACTAGCGGGAGTGTTTGATGGGACCGGGGAGCTGTTTTTT.

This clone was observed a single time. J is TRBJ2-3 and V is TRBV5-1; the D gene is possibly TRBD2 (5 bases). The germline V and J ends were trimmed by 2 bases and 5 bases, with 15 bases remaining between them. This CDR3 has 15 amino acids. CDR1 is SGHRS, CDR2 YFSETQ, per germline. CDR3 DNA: TGCGCCAGCAGCTTCGGGTTAGTCGAGGGAGATACGCAGTATTTT. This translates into CASSFGLVEGDTQYF.